This TCR beta chain was recorded in a study of cytomegalovirus exposure and HLA in healthy donors (dated by TCRdb to about 2017). Describing the broader study: An earlier analysis of a few hundred of the donors reported under 300 Gb of sequence data and 95 million to 130 million unique TCR beta sequences obtained from about 180 million T cells. An early release that covered fewer than 750 HLA-typed donors contained 300 to 350 gigabases of sequencing data and approximately 85 million unique TCR sequences. Among the roughly 400 genotyped donors, around 81% belonged to the genetic ancestry cluster associated with self-reported Caucasian donors. The study was designed to test whether signatures of past pathogen exposure could be identified by cataloging public T cell receptors. The study profiled the T cell repertoires of hundreds of subjects by immunosequencing and related them to cytomegalovirus serostatus. Besides the first cohort of roughly 640 subjects, a separate validation cohort made up of around 120 different subjects was used. High-throughput TCR immunosequencing, statistical association of individual TCRs with disease status, and machine learning were combined to predict cytomegalovirus infection status. A later analysis re-analyzed previously published TCR beta repertoires from 666 donors and added high-resolution HLA genotyping to study TCR occurrence patterns. Rather than drawing on any new phenotypic data, the later analysis identified candidate immune exposures from TCR beta sequences and the way those sequences occurred across donors. An earlier analysis of 587 of the donors used high-throughput TCR beta sequencing to judge whether each TCR beta V gene segment behaved as functional or pseudogenic. Donor age, sex, ethnicity and CMV serostatus were compiled alongside the repertoire data. A later genetic analysis used genome-wide SNP genotypes for 398 of the 666 donors, treating that subset as a discovery cohort. Every discovery cohort repertoire had been produced on one sequencing platform. HLA typing included class I and class II loci at four-digit resolution. Typing coverage varied by locus: about 620-630 donors for A, B, C, DRB1 and DQB1; 500 to 550 for DQA1; 606 for DPA1; around 450 for DPB1. Because of strong linkage in the cohort, roughly five DR-DQ haplotypes were treated as single units for association and clustering. On average, about 240,000 unique TCR beta nucleotide sequences were sequenced per donor among about 400 genotyped donors of the cohort, with around 19% of those sequences being non-productive.

V is reduced by 5 bases and J by 1 base, leaving a spacing of 15 bases between them. According to the germline V gene (reference sequence), CDR1 reads SEHNR and CDR2 reads FQNEAQ. The CDR3 holds 17 amino acids from the cysteine to the phenylalanine. Only CDR3 DNA remains: 51 bases, in frame from the first base. The cohort consisted of 670 or so healthy bone marrow donors. At the time of sampling, all cohort members were nominally healthy, though unrecorded immune exposures were likely present. The donor was CMV seronegative and belonged to the group of around 400 seronegative cohort members. A peripheral blood sample was collected from each donor, and TCR beta sequencing was performed on peripheral blood mononuclear cells. The Qiagen DNeasy Blood Extraction Kit was used to extract genomic DNA from the blood cell samples. On the study overall, not on this receptor specifically: In a later genetic analysis, a missense DCLRE1C variant was associated with V-gene and J-gene trimming of TCR beta chains, and the association was replicated in an independent cohort. In both the original and validation cohorts, the classifier was reported to diagnose cytomegalovirus status with high specificity and sensitivity. Because some donors lacked HLA typing at each locus, the association tests relied only on the typed subset. A further reported finding was that TCR beta sequences accurately predicted the HLA-A and HLA-B alleles for most subjects in the first cohort. A later analysis found that HLA-associated TCR beta chains were more clonally expanded and had lower generation probabilities than equally common non-associated chains. In a later genetic analysis, fewer N-insertions in productive TCRs were reported among donors in an Asian-associated ancestry cluster than the roughly 640-donor mean. The authors suggested that the approach could potentially be extended to other disease states and immunological phenotypes. In an earlier analysis of approximately 600 of the donors, most TCR beta V segments were observed in productive rearrangements about 87% or about 30% of the time, broadly matching IMGT annotations. Strong co-occurrence of HLA alleles, especially DR and DQ, made assigning TCR associations to individual alleles difficult. The study listed 150 to 200 TCR beta chains as associated with cytomegalovirus. Linkage disequilibrium might explain the correlated functional status among segregating V segments, but an unknown experimental factor could not be excluded. CMV serostatus was the only immune exposure information available for the cohort. The 87-base-pair reads could not distinguish some IMGT-functional V segments, including TRBV6-2 and TRBV6-3, so those segments were excluded. Specific HLA alleles were associated with over 15,000 TCR beta sequences at a false discovery rate of 0.05 in a later analysis. According to a later analysis, TCR association rates differed among HLA loci, with DRB1 alleles showing the most associated TCRs and HLA-C alleles showing the fewest. In this cohort, only TCR beta chains were sequenced, and detectable features were limited by the absence of alpha or paired-chain data. In a later analysis, several top co-occurrence clusters were reported to appear linked to parvovirus B19, influenza, CMV and Epstein-Barr virus. Presence/absence analyses assumed roughly uniform sequencing depth across donors, an assumption that may not hold. In a later analysis, most CMV-associated TCR beta chains were found to appear HLA-restricted, with HLA associations seemingly driven largely by CMV exposure. A few of the identified cytomegalovirus-associated TCR beta chains were confirmed in vitro to be specific for cytomegalovirus antigens. The earlier analysis of approximately 560 of the donors excluded approximately 15 rarely observed V segments, including chromosome 9 orphons, because counts were too low. Most TCR sequences were seen in very few donors, while some public TCRs were found in many individuals. A group of highly shared sequence variants was considered likely to be a technical artifact of the sequencing pipeline.

Libraries came from the immunoSEQ multiplex PCR assay. For the multiplex PCR, a mixture combining 60 forward primers for TCR Vbeta segments and 13 reverse primers for TCR Jbeta segments was used. A multiplex PCR assay on genomic DNA amplified the CDR3 region of rearranged TCR beta genes. Amplified TCR beta libraries were sequenced as 87-base-pair reads on the Illumina HiSeq System. The authors processed their data as follows. In a later analysis, 80 million or so unique TCR beta chains were counted across the 650 to 750 repertoires, and roughly 10 million of these chains were shared by at least two donors. A nearest-neighbor algorithm error-corrected the raw reads and collapsed the reads into unique sequences, merging closely related sequences to remove PCR and sequencing errors. Alignment of CDR3 sequences to IMGT reference sequences was used to assign V, D and J gene segments. For a sequence to be retained, a match of at least six nucleotides was required to both a V gene segment and a J gene segment. A rearrangement counted as productive if the CDR3 had no stop codons and remained in frame with V and J, and every other rearrangement counted as non-productive. Following IMGT convention, CDR3 was defined as the stretch from the second conserved V-encoded cysteine to the conserved J-encoded phenylalanine. Sequences without an unambiguous match to a single V gene segment were excluded from the earlier analysis of over 500 of the donors. An earlier analysis of 550 to 650 of the donors classified V segments as functional when productive rearrangements were above 56.7% and as segregating when the standard deviation between donors was above 5%. A statistical classification framework was built to diagnose cytomegalovirus status from the catalog of TCR beta chain sequences. In a later analysis, TCR nucleotide sequences were compared against IMGT/GENE-DB human TR gene sequences so that V and J genes could be assigned. The TCRdist pipeline was used in a later analysis to assign CDR3 sequences and most-parsimonious VDJ recombination scenarios. In a later analysis, every TCR beta chain was defined by the combination of its CDR3 amino acid sequence and its V-gene family, and reads without a unique V-gene family were dropped. To address suspected cross-contamination and a sequencing artifact, a later analysis removed roughly 640 highly shared, low-generation-probability nucleotide sequences. In a later analysis, a clonal expansion index was calculated for each public chain from normalized within-repertoire ranks of inferred template counts. Generation probabilities in a later analysis came from a VDJ recombination model fitted to out-of-frame rearrangements, and those results were checked against IGoR. Hypergeometric tests were used in a later analysis to score TCR-TCR, TCR-HLA and TCR-CMV co-occurrence, with a repertoire-size bias correction applied to the TCR pairs. In a later analysis, false discovery rates were estimated by permuting HLA or CMV assignments 20 times. In a later analysis, co-occurring TCRs were grouped with DBSCAN, and TCRdist sequence similarity was added when clustering was performed within HLA-allele-positive subsets. For co-occurrence clustering, repertoires with fewer than 30,000 or more than 120,000 public chains were excluded, along with four to six repertoires with anomalous nucleotide sharing. TCRdb obtained this table from immuneACCESS and retained in-frame rearrangements with V and J assigned. These tables miss some clones; where compared with another copy, unresolved V genes account for less than half of the shortfall, and the remainder is unexplained. V, J and clone size reflect that table, while D and trimming were determined from the DNA. In this sample's table one finds tens of thousands of clones. The top ten clones comprise around 4% of the sample.

On this clone itself: This clone's antigen is unknown.

The chain joins TRBV7-9 to TRBJ2-6; a tentative D call is TRBD2 (6 bases match). The receptor's source is a male donor in good health and CMV-seronegative. Sequenced input: PBMCs. The CDR3: CASSVDGAGSGANVLTF. The nucleotide sequence is TGTGCCAGCAGCGTAGACGGGGCGGGGTCTGGGGCCAACGTCCTGACTTTC.